This record concerns one TCR beta chain sequence. What this receptor recognizes is not known. Base qualities are not at hand, and no much larger clone is one base apart. These data are taken from a study of somatic mutations in cytotoxic T cells in rheumatoid arthritis (dated by TCRdb to about 2017). Looking at the study overall: Sorted V beta1+ cells also underwent TCRB sequencing, and some V beta antibody-stained T-cell populations were flow-sorted at nearly 100% purity on a FACSAria II or Sony SH800. The study asked whether expanded CD8+ T-cell clones in newly diagnosed, untreated rheumatoid arthritis carry somatic mutations, and used TCRB deep sequencing to characterize clonality. TCRB deep sequencing was performed for roughly 69 rheumatoid arthritis patients and about 20 healthy controls. Patient and control groups had essentially identical median ages.

Trimming removed 4 bases from V and 8 bases from J, leaving 14 bases between the germline ends. CDR1 is given as MNHEY and CDR2 as SMNVEV, both from the germline V gene (reference sequence). The CDR3 runs 14 residues from the cysteine to the phenylalanine. The CDR3 DNA has 42 bases and is translated from base 1. The immunoSEQ assay was applied to genomic DNA for TCRB CDR3 sequencing. On the authors' methods: Nothing other than productive TCRB rearrangements was included in the analyses. Defining a clone by its unique TCRB CDR3 sequence, the study calculated clonality as a productive clonality index derived from Shannon entropy. Repertoire overlap for a pair of samples was computed from each clone's template counts relative to total templates per sample. A correlation with a Spearman r of approximately 0.6 was found between V-gene usage by flow cytometry and V-gene usage by TCRB sequencing. TCRdb's version of the immuneACCESS table is confined to in-frame rearrangements and falls short of the full clone set. An unresolved V gene accounts for under half of the shortfall where checked; the remainder is of unknown origin. V and J calls and clone size follow that table, whereas D and trimming were derived from the DNA. Recorded for this sample are more than 35,000 clones; 70% to 85% of them occurred a single time. About 3.4% of the sample is held by the ten biggest clonotypes.

With a median age of around 52 years (range about 21-70) and approximately 50% female, the healthy controls consisted of about 19 blood donors whose buffy coats were used. Flow cytometry confirmed the purity of CD4+ and CD8+ cells that had been isolated by positive magnetic bead selection on an AutoMACS. Isolation of peripheral blood mononuclear cells was done through Ficoll-Paque PLUS density gradient separation. Using Nucleospin Tissue or Tissue XS kits, DNA was extracted from CD4-enriched, CD8-enriched or PBMC samples, with quantification by a Qubit 2.0 fluorometer. General conclusions and limits of the study: The slight underrepresentation of TRBV07 in patients was not corrected for multiple comparisons. CD8+ T-cell clonality in rheumatoid arthritis patients was not significantly different from that in age-matched healthy controls. The largest CD8+ clone made up more than 20% of CD8+ cells in about an eighth of the roughly 60 patients, and blood and synovial fluid shared several identical CD8+ TCRB sequences. An increase of CD8+ clonality with age was seen in patients (Spearman r ~ 0.46) but not in healthy controls. The antigen targets of the expanded CD8+ clones were unknown, and absence from virus-specific databases did not rule out viral specificity.

Material: CD8+ T cells sorted from blood. The chain is assembled from TRBV27 and TRBJ1-4; tentative D gene TRBD1, with 5 bases matching. The receptor was isolated from a middle-aged man in good health. The sequenced DNA: TGTGCCAGCAGTTACCAGGGCGGACGGGAAAAACTGTTTTTT. It translates to CASSYQGGREKLFF. The variable domain in full, with residues beyond the CDR3 obtained from the reference TRBV27 and TRBJ1-4 genes, is EAQVTQNPRYLITVTGKKLTVTCSQNMNHEYMSWYRQDPGLGLRQIYYSMNVEVTDKGDVPEGYKVSRKEKRNFPLILESPSPNQTSLYFCASSYQGGREKLFFGSGTQLSVL.